A single T cell receptor (beta chain) is shown here with its context. Its antigen remains unidentified. The CDR3 totals 14 residues. The V end was cut by 4 bases, the J end by 5 bases, with 14 bases between. Germline CDR1 KGHSH, CDR2 LQKENI. This sample is part of a study of cytomegalovirus exposure and HLA in healthy donors. The study, taken as a whole, reports: DRB1 showed the most TCR associations and HLA-C the fewest in a later analysis, as rates varied by HLA locus. Productive rates of about 87% or about 30% were seen for most TCR beta V segments in an earlier analysis. The authors confirmed in vitro that a few CMV-associated chains were specific for CMV antigens. It was only CMV serostatus that was available as immune exposure information.

Both 60 Vbeta primers and 13 Jbeta primers went into the PCR. Assay: immunoSEQ multiplex PCR; the TCRdb copy retains only in-frame clones and omits some. Among 150,000 to 180,000 clones, less than 80% were seen once, and the ten largest hold under 2.5%. The sequence was collected from a man in his thirties or forties in good health and CMV-seronegative. The sample consisted of PBMCs. The V call is TRBV18, the J call TRBJ2-5; perhaps TRBD1 as D (6 bases). The CDR3: CASSRGQSGETQYF. The DNA for the CDR3 is TGTGCCAGCTCACGCGGACAGTCGGGCGAGACCCAGTACTTC.